Included here is one T cell receptor (beta chain) sequence, with context. No antigen is known for it. As originally analysed: Filtering differed because ImmunoSEQ produced junction-only sequences that carried no quality scores. Assay used: immunoSEQ multiplex PCR; TCRdb lists only in-frame clones, some missing. The D gene and trimming were derived from the DNA, and the V and J assignments and clone size from that table. The sample consists of more than 2,000,000 clones, 85% to 95% of them appearing once. The data originate from a study of shared clonotypes between healthy human individuals. Study background: Each donor contributed plates that comprised three CD4 naive, three CD4 memory, two CD8 naive and one CD8 memory.

Germline-derived CDR1 and CDR2 are MGHRA and YSYEKL. The length of the CDR3 is 15 residues. V lost 0 bases, J lost 3 bases, and 12 bases lay in between. Study-wide results and limits: Clonotype sharing levels among donors were expected to vary with sequencing depth.

Partitioning of CD4+ cells yielded a CD45RA+ naive subset and a CD45RA-negative memory subset. This rearrangement joins TRBV4-1 to TRBJ2-7; the D is unclear. The sequenced material came from naive CD4+ T cells from PBMCs. The sample's subset: CD45RA+ positively selected. The receptor comes from a young man in good health. Some clones in this sample may be carry-over from other donors' samples. For the CDR3, the DNA is TGCGCCAGCAGCCAAGATCGTCAGACTCGCTACGAGCAGTACTTC. The encoded protein is CASSQDRQTRYEQYF.